The 20 T cell receptor beta chains below were found in one sample sequenced in a study of naive and memory T cell subsets. Study-level results: Naive repertoires, especially CD8, held a few larger clonotypes, possibly memory cells re-expressing CD45RA.

Both TRBC1 and TRBC2 were covered by a beta constant-region primer of two equimolar oligonucleotides. The ligated cDNA underwent four PCR rounds using SP2 and nested alpha and beta constant-region primers. TCRdb fed the UMI-ligation and nested PCR reads into MiXCR, producing one record per CDR3 protein. The data hold over 110,000 distinct CDR3 sequences, with more than 15% observed a single time. Their specific antigens are unknown. What was sequenced was naive CD8+ T cells from blood. These receptors originate from a human donor in good health.

The J gene is TRBJ2-7, the V gene TRBV27; D remains unclear. V dropped 0 bases and J dropped 6 bases, with 9 bases sitting between them. Germline V CDR1 and CDR2: MNHEY, SMNVEV (reference sequence). This CDR3 has 13 residues. DNA for the CDR3: TGTGCCAGCAGTTTATCACCCAGTTCCGAGCAGTACTTC. Translating gives CASSLSPSSEQYF.

Here the CDR3 reads CSVWQATFF. The CDR3 DNA reads TGCAGCGTTTGGCAGGCAACATTTTTT. The chain has TRBV29-1 and TRBJ1-4; no reliable D call. Between the trimmed V and J ends, which lost 5 bases and 17 bases, there was a span of 12 bases. Germline V gives CDR1 SQVTM, CDR2 ANQGSEA. There are 9 residues in the CDR3.

The CDR3 sequence is CASSLGGITYEQYF. CDR3 DNA: TGTGCCAGCAGTTTGGGCGGGATAACCTACGAGCAGTACTTC. This rearrangement joins TRBV28 to TRBJ2-7; D might be TRBD2 (6 bases). In germline, CDR1 is MDHEN, CDR2 SYDVKM. This CDR3 region has 14 residues. V lost 3 bases to trimming and J lost 2 bases, with 11 bases between them. Variable domain in full (rest from reference TRBV28 and TRBJ2-7): DVKVTQSSRYLVKRTGEKVFLECVQDMDHENMFWYRQDPGLGLRLIYFSYDVKMKEKGDIPEGYSVSREKKERFSLILESASTNQTSMYLCASSLGGITYEQYFGPGTRLTVT.

The chain links TRBV6-6 to TRBJ1-1, with TRBD1 matching over 8 bases. The CDR3 length is 15 residues. The V and J ends lost 2 bases and 7 bases, in that order; junction bases with no gene match: 9. Germline CDR1 MNHNY, CDR2 SVGAGI (reference sequence). For the CDR3, the DNA is TGTGCCAGCAGTTACCGTGGCAGGGGGCCCGGTGAAGCTTTCTTT. Its translation: CASSYRGRGPGEAFF.

A note on this clonotype: Compared with germline, one end of the junction differs, possibly owing to a read error. This chain connects TRBV7-2 to TRBJ2-7; perhaps TRBD1 as D (5 bases). From germline, CDR1 is SGHTA and CDR2 FQGNSA. This CDR3 is 14 amino acids long. CDR3 sequence: CARSLAGQGYEQYF. DNA of the CDR3: TGTGCCAGAAGCTTAGCTGGCCAGGGCTACGAGCAGTACTTC.

The chain is built from TRBV12-3 or TRBV12-4 and TRBJ1-2, with 7 bases identical to TRBD1. CDR3 length: 15 residues. Trimming removed 1 base from V and 2 bases from J; junction bases left unmatched: 4. CDR3 residues: CASSLGGQENYGYTF. The DNA of the CDR3 is TGTGCCAGCAGTTTAGGCGGACAGGAGAACTATGGCTACACCTTC.

This chain joins TRBV6-2 or TRBV6-3 and TRBJ2-3, with TRBD2 identical over 14 bases. The CDR3 has 20 residues. The germline gives CDR1 MNHEY, CDR2 SVGEGT. Losses at the gene ends were 2 bases for V and 0 bases for J; bases not matched to a gene: 10. CDR3 nucleotides: TGTGCCAGCAGTTACGAGACTAGCGGGAGGGACCCGTTTAGCACAGATACGCAGTATTTT. Its translation: CASSYETSGRDPFSTDTQYF.

This clonotype was seen only a few times. The V call is TRBV2, the J call TRBJ1-1; a possible D gene is TRBD1 (6 bases). The V end lost 2 bases, the J end lost 4 bases, and 14 bases lay between the germline ends. The V gene's germline CDR1 is SNHLY and CDR2 FYNNEI. CDR3 size: 15 residues. CDR3 DNA: TGTGCCAGCAGTGAATGGGGGGCGAGTGGCACTGAAGCTTTCTTT. Amino acids: CASSEWGASGTEAFF.

The chain uses TRBV10-3 and TRBJ2-7, with 8 positions matching TRBD1. CDR1 and CDR2 (germline): ENHRY, SYGVKD. V lost 3 bases and J lost 4; bases outside the gene matches: 11. This CDR3 region has 16 residues. CDR3 DNA sequence: TGTGCCATCAGTGACGATGACAGGGGCAATTATTACGAGCAGTACTTC. Protein product: CAISDDDRGNYYEQYF.

This clonotype occurred many times. The rearrangement joins TRBV6-6 to TRBJ1-6; TRBD1 aligns across 11 bases. The ends lost 5 bases at V and 10 bases at J; junction bases unmatched: 4. The CDR3 is made up of 14 amino acids. The germline gives CDR1 MNHNY, CDR2 SVGAGI (reference sequence). The CDR3 here is CASSQDRGRSPLHF. The CDR3 region has the DNA TGTGCCAGCAGTCAGGACAGGGGGCGATCACCCCTCCACTTT.

This clonotype was observed a handful of times. The V and J genes are TRBV15 and TRBJ2-1; D unresolved. V was shortened by 5 bases and J by 8 bases, with 19 bases between the two germline ends. The germline CDR1 and CDR2 sequences are LNHNV and YYDKDF (reference sequence). There are 15 residues in the CDR3. The CDR3 nucleotides are TGTGCCACCAGCCACGGTGTTGAGGCCCTCTATGAGCAGTTCTTC. This translates into CATSHGVEALYEQFF.

V gene TRBV28 combines with J gene TRBJ2-1; D may be TRBD1 (6 bases). Germline CDR1 MDHEN, CDR2 SYDVKM. This CDR3 region has 16 residues. Deletions cut 4 bases from V and 8 bases from J, with 21 bases between. For the CDR3, the DNA is TGTGCCAGCAGTTACCAGGCTACAGGGTCTCTCGATGAGCAGTTCTTC. Translation: CASSYQATGSLDEQFF.

This clonotype was found a few times. The chain carries TRBV19 and TRBJ2-7; maybe TRBD2 (5 bases). Trimming removed 6 bases from V and 3 bases from J, with 15 bases in between. CDR3 size: 14 residues. The germline V gene encodes CDR1 LNHDA and CDR2 SQIVND (reference sequence). The CDR3 here is CASSTGDGDYEQYF. In nucleotides, the CDR3 is TGTGCCAGTAGCACCGGGGATGGGGACTACGAGCAGTACTTC.

In this sample, this clonotype turned up many times. V usage is TRBV19 and J usage is TRBJ1-5; TRBD1 might be the D (5 bases). The CDR3 covers 14 residues. V lost 2 bases, J lost 1 base, and 6 bases lay in between. Looked up from germline, CDR1 is LNHDA and CDR2 is SQIVND (reference sequence). The CDR3 loop reads CASSIQGSNQPQHF. The CDR3 nucleotides read TGTGCCAGTAGTATACAGGGAAGCAATCAGCCCCAGCATTTT.

This clonotype was counted at least ten times. This sequence joins TRBV28 and TRBJ2-7; TRBD1 matches at 8 bases. The CDR3 runs to 14 residues. Unmatched junction bases numbered 4, after V lost 2 bases and J lost 4 bases. Germline assignment: CDR1 MDHEN and CDR2 SYDVKM. Here the CDR3 reads CASSLVQGAYEQYF. The CDR3 nucleotides are TGTGCCAGCAGTTTAGTCCAGGGGGCTTACGAGCAGTACTTC.

The rearrangement links TRBV6-5 to TRBJ2-3; no clear D gene. Trimming cost V 3 bases and J 2 bases, with 9 bases left between them. This CDR3 has 14 amino acids. Germline values: CDR1 MNHEY, CDR2 SVGAGI. CDR3 residues: CASSYGVNTDTQYF. Here the CDR3 DNA reads TGTGCCAGCAGTTATGGGGTGAACACAGATACGCAGTATTTT.

The chain couples TRBV6-1 to TRBJ1-1, with a tentative D call TRBD1 (5 bases). This CDR3 is 15 amino acids long. Germline values: CDR1 MNHNS, CDR2 SASEGT. Trimming removed 6 bases at V and 0 bases at J, with 14 bases between. The CDR3 DNA reads as TGTGCCAGCAGGAGAAGCGAAGGGGTGAACACTGAAGCTTTCTTT. Encoded protein: CASRRSEGVNTEAFF.

DNA of the CDR3: TGTGCCAGCAGGGAGTCTAGCGGCAGCTCCTACAATGAGCAGTTCTTC. It codes for CASRESSGSSYNEQFF. The rearrangement links TRBV2 to TRBJ2-1; 7 bases map to TRBD2. V was clipped by 6 bases and J by 0 bases; unmatched bases: 8. Germline loops: CDR1 SNHLY, CDR2 FYNNEI. The CDR3 is 16 amino acids.

A few counts support this clonotype. J is TRBJ1-1 and V is TRBV12-5, with D perhaps TRBD1 (6 bases). The CDR3 consists of 17 residues. The V end lost 2 bases, the J end lost 4 bases, and 20 bases lay between the germline ends. CDR1 and CDR2 from the germline V gene are LGHNT and FRNRAP. The CDR3 reads CASGLTTTGSGGTEAFF. In DNA form, the CDR3 reads TGTGCTAGTGGTTTGACAACCACAGGGTCTGGGGGCACTGAAGCTTTCTTT.

This clonotype was counted a few times. This chain connects TRBV20-1 to TRBJ1-2, with 9 nucleotides matching TRBD1. V dropped 5 bases and J dropped 0; count of bases not matched to a gene: 13. This CDR3 spans 17 amino acids. CDR1 and CDR2 (germline): DFQATT, SNEGSKA (reference sequence). Written as DNA, the CDR3 is TGCAGTGCTCTCTCATGGGACAGGGCAACCCCTAACTATGGCTACACCTTC. Translated, it gives CSALSWDRATPNYGYTF.